This T cell receptor beta chain was sequenced in a study of shared clonotypes between healthy human individuals. Authors' processing steps: As immunoSEQ supplied junction-only sequences (without quality scores), filtering differed. Sequenced by immunoSEQ multiplex PCR; TCRdb stores in-frame clones only, minus some. V and J calls and clone size are as listed in that table; D and trimming were resolved from the DNA. This table has around 600,000 clones, roughly 98% appearing once. A single count supports this clone. CDR3 length equals 16 residues. Germline-derived CDR1 and CDR2 are LGHNA and YSLEER. Between the trimmed V and J ends, which lost 0 bases and 2 bases, there was a span of 14 bases. Selected positively for CCR7 and CD45RO-negative, naive CD8 cells excluded terminally differentiated effector memory CD45RA+ cells.

This clonotype originated in a man between 25 and 39 years old in good health. Sequenced material: naive CD8+ T cells sorted from blood. V is TRBV4-3 and J is TRBJ2-7; TRBD1 might be the D (5 bases). The DNA for the CDR3 is TGCGCCAGCAGCCAAGATCCCCGACAGAATGCCTACGAGCAGTACTTC. As protein: CASSQDPRQNAYEQYF.